Below are 25 T cell receptor beta chains sequenced from a single sample in a study of blood T cells in healthy people across ages. With a J-beta primer mix and a sample-barcoded 5' primer, a second PCR ran 7 to 11 cycles. TCRdb ran MiXCR on the 5' RACE reads and lists one entry per CDR3 protein. The data contain hundreds of thousands of distinct CDR3 sequences, around 48% of them singletons. Sequencing input: blood. The receptor set was obtained from an elderly man in good health.

This clonotype was counted only a few times. V gene TRBV4-3 combines with J gene TRBJ1-2, with D tentatively TRBD1 (6 bases). The length of the CDR3 is 13 residues. V lost 0 bases and J lost 7, with 9 bases in between. In germline, CDR1 is LGHNA, CDR2 YSLEER. The CDR3 protein is CASSQETGPGYTF. The CDR3 DNA reads as TGCGCCAGCAGCCAAGAGACAGGCCCTGGCTACACCTTC.

The V gene is TRBV4-3, the J gene TRBJ1-5; D remains unclear. Trimming shortened V by 1 base and J by 2 bases, and 9 bases separated the two germline ends. The CDR3 is 15 residues long. Germline loops: CDR1 LGHNA, CDR2 YSLEER. Here the CDR3 reads CASSQALLGNQPQHF. The CDR3 bases are TGCGCCAGCAGCCAAGCTCTGCTGGGCAATCAGCCCCAGCATTTT.

V gene TRBV6-6 combines with J gene TRBJ2-2; the match to TRBD2 covers 8 bases. V dropped 4 bases and J dropped 6; count of bases not matched to a gene: 7. The CDR3 is 15 amino acids. The germline V gene has CDR1 MNHNY and CDR2 SVGAGI (reference sequence). The CDR3 DNA sequence: TGTGCCAGCAGTTTACCGGGACTAGTAGCCGGGGAGCTGTTTTTT. It specifies CASSLPGLVAGELFF.

The chain employs TRBV4-2 and TRBJ2-1; maybe TRBD1 (6 bases). Per the germline V gene, CDR1 is LGHNA and CDR2 is YNFKEQ. The CDR3 length is 15 residues. With 4 bases removed from V and 13 bases from J, the gap between germline ends came to 23 bases. The CDR3 region is CASSRAWDTGSDQFF. CDR3 DNA sequence: TGTGCCAGCAGCCGGGCCTGGGACACCGGTTCGGATCAGTTCTTC.

This clonotype came up once. The gene calls are TRBV29-1 and TRBJ1-4; possibly TRBD1 for D (5 bases). Looked up from germline, CDR1 is SQVTM and CDR2 is ANQGSEA. The CDR3 has 12 amino acids. The germline V and J ends were trimmed by 6 bases and 7 bases, with 12 bases remaining between them. Here the CDR3 DNA reads TGCAGCGTGCAGGACAATCTTGAAAAACTGTTTTTT. Amino acid sequence: CSVQDNLEKLFF.

This clonotype is a singleton in its sample. V and J are TRBV7-2 and TRBJ1-2; 8 bases match TRBD1. With V trimmed by 1 base and J by 8 bases, 18 bases remained unmatched. Germline V gene data show CDR1 as SGHTA and CDR2 as FQGNSA. The CDR3 loop spans 18 amino acids. This chain's CDR3 is CASSLGAGGTGTTGGYTF. CDR3 in DNA: TGTGCCAGCAGCTTAGGCGCGGGCGGGACAGGAACAACCGGGGGCTACACCTTC.

The chain joins TRBV7-2 to TRBJ2-5; D not certain. The CDR3 contains 14 residues. CDR1 and CDR2 from the germline V gene are SGHTA and FQGNSA. V shed 3 bases and J shed 2 bases, with 10 bases lying between them. The CDR3 DNA is TGTGCCAGCAGCTTCGGACCGAAGCAAGAGACCCAGTACTTC. This translates into CASSFGPKQETQYF.

The V gene is TRBV6-2 or TRBV6-3, the J gene TRBJ2-5; a possible D gene is TRBD1 (6 bases). This CDR3 comprises 13 residues. Trimming left V 6 bases short and J 7 bases short, with 15 bases between. Germline CDR1 is MNHEY and CDR2 is SVGEGT. The CDR3 here is CASRLGARGTQYF. The CDR3 DNA reads TGTGCCAGCAGACTGGGGGCCCGGGGGACCCAGTACTTC.

The gene calls are TRBV11-2 and TRBJ2-3; 13 positions agree with TRBD2. V lost 0 bases to trimming and J lost 2 bases; unmatched junction nucleotides: 8. Germline V gene lookup returns CDR1 SGHAT and CDR2 FQNNGV. This CDR3 is built from 19 residues. The CDR3 nucleotides are TGTGCCAGCAGCTTAGATCTATGGACTAGCGGGGGACCCACAGATACGCAGTATTTT. It encodes CASSLDLWTSGGPTDTQYF.

In regard to this clonotype: A much bigger clone sits one base away, suggesting this may be a read error. This chain uses TRBV6-6 with TRBJ2-5, with D possibly matching TRBD2 (7 bases). The germline V and J ends were trimmed by 4 bases and 11 bases, with 23 bases remaining between them. In germline, CDR1 is MNHNY, CDR2 SVGAGI (reference sequence). CDR3 size: 15 residues. DNA of the CDR3: TGTGCCAGCAGTTTGGGGGGGGCTAGTAATAATGAGCAGTACTTC. Its protein is CASSLGGASNNEQYF.

This chain links TRBV9 with TRBJ1-1, with 7 positions matching TRBD1. Trimming took 1 base from V and 6 from J; bases not matched to a gene: 3. Germline V lookup: CDR1 SGDLS, CDR2 YYNGEE. CDR3 size: 13 residues. In DNA, the CDR3 is TGTGCCAGCAGCGTACTTCAGGGGGCTGAAGCTTTCTTT. Protein: CASSVLQGAEAFF.

This clonotype was counted ten times or more. The chain carries TRBV10-3 and TRBJ1-1; D is uncertain. CDR3 length equals 13 residues. The V and J ends lost 6 bases and 2 bases respectively, with 10 bases between them. Germline assignment: CDR1 ENHRY and CDR2 SYGVKD. The DNA of the CDR3 is TGTGCCATCAGCCCCCACGGAAACACTGAAGCTTTCTTT. It translates to CAISPHGNTEAFF.

The chain uses TRBV12-3 or TRBV12-4 and TRBJ2-1, with 7 bases matching TRBD1. This CDR3 has 12 residues. V was pared by 5 bases and J by 9 bases, with 4 bases of the junction left unmatched. Here the CDR3 reads CASSQQGTEQFF. The CDR3 region has the DNA TGTGCCAGCAGTCAACAGGGGACTGAGCAGTTCTTC.

This clonotype was recorded only once. This rearrangement joins TRBV4-3 to TRBJ2-1; 11 nucleotides agree with TRBD2. CDR3 size: 18 residues. The ends lost 1 base at V and 9 bases at J; junction bases unmatched: 14. The germline gives CDR1 LGHNA, CDR2 YSLEER. The chain's CDR3 is CASSQAFPLAGGFREQFF. In DNA form, the CDR3 reads TGCGCCAGCAGCCAAGCTTTCCCCCTAGCGGGAGGTTTTCGTGAGCAGTTCTTC.

The rearrangement joins TRBV4-3 to TRBJ2-1; unclear D gene. CDR3 size: 15 residues. The ends were cut back, 1 base at V and 3 bases at J, with 10 bases in the middle. Looked up from germline, CDR1 is LGHNA and CDR2 is YSLEER. CDR3 sequence: CASSQVLQDYNEQFF. The CDR3 DNA reads as TGCGCCAGCAGCCAAGTTTTGCAGGACTACAATGAGCAGTTCTTC.

To note about this clonotype: An end of the junction differs from the germline gene, which may be a read error. The V call is TRBV6-2 or TRBV6-3, the J call TRBJ2-7; D possibly corresponds to TRBD1 (5 bases). The CDR3 is 12 residues long. Germline V gene sequence: CDR1 MNHEY, CDR2 SVGEGT. CDR3 DNA: TGTGCCGGCAGTTCACAGGCGTACGAGCAGTACTTC. It is translated as CAGSSQAYEQYF.

There are a few counts of this clonotype. This chain's CDR3 is CASSLSQGIGSYNSPLHF. In nucleotides, the CDR3 is TGTGCCAGCAGTTTGTCCCAGGGAATAGGGTCCTATAATTCACCCCTCCACTTT. V and J are TRBV28 and TRBJ1-6; TRBD1 might be the D (5 bases). Trimming stripped 3 bases from V and 1 base from J, with 16 bases between. This CDR3 contains 18 residues. CDR1 MDHEN and CDR2 SYDVKM come from the germline V gene.

The chain has TRBV7-2 and TRBJ2-5, with D possibly being TRBD2 (6 bases). The J call could be wrong; TRBJ2-7 is a better fit for the DNA end. This CDR3 contains 14 residues. Germline CDR1 reads SGHTA; CDR2 reads FQGNSA. CDR3 DNA sequence: TGTGCCAGCAGCGTTTACAGGACTACCTACGAGCAGTACTTC. This gives the protein CASSVYRTTYEQYF.

This clonotype was seen more than once but under ten times. The V and J genes are TRBV20-1 and TRBJ2-1; D remains unclear. Trimming took 6 bases from V and 1 from J, leaving 16 bases between them. Per the germline V gene, CDR1 is DFQATT and CDR2 is SNEGSKA (reference sequence). This CDR3 contains 15 residues. This CDR3 reads CSAKSPIVSYNEQFF. The CDR3 DNA reads as TGCAGTGCCAAATCCCCTATCGTATCCTACAATGAGCAGTTCTTC.

The chain is built from TRBV7-6 and TRBJ2-1; TRBD2 might be the D (6 bases). Trimming cost V 3 bases and J 2 bases, with 11 bases left between them. Germline-derived CDR1 and CDR2 are SGHVS and FNYEAQ. The CDR3 length is 15 residues. CDR3 sequence (DNA): TGTGCCAGCAGCTTTTTGGGCGGGGCCTACAATGAGCAGTTCTTC. This gives the protein CASSFLGGAYNEQFF.

This chain uses TRBV30 with TRBJ2-1; 9 bases align to TRBD2. This CDR3 is built from 14 residues. V dropped 8 bases and J dropped 8; count of bases not matched to a gene: 13. The germline CDR1 and CDR2 sequences are GTSNPN and SVGIG (reference sequence). CDR3 DNA sequence: TGTGCCGGGATAGCGGGGGTTAAAATCGATGAGCAGTTCTTC. It specifies CAGIAGVKIDEQFF.

The V call is TRBV29-1, the J call TRBJ1-5; D unresolved. This CDR3 contains 13 residues. V was clipped by 5 bases and J by 6 bases, with 14 bases between them. Per the germline V gene, CDR1 is SQVTM and CDR2 is ANQGSEA. CDR3 region: CSVSHGIGQPQHF. The CDR3 DNA is TGCAGCGTTTCGCACGGGATCGGTCAGCCCCAGCATTTT.

This sequence joins TRBV7-9 and TRBJ2-4, with D hard to call. The CDR3 spans 12 residues. V lost 5 bases to trimming and J lost 13 bases, with 15 bases between them. Per germline, CDR1 SEHNR and CDR2 FQNEAQ (reference sequence). CDR3 residues: CASSPDTNPQYF. The DNA for the CDR3 is TGTGCCAGCAGCCCTGACACCAATCCGCAGTACTTC.

Details on this clonotype: A much larger clone lies one base from this, so it may be a read error. V is TRBV6-5 and J is TRBJ2-1, with D maybe TRBD2 (5 bases). This CDR3 region has 16 residues. Deletions cut 2 bases from V and 6 bases from J, with 17 bases between. The germline CDR1 and CDR2 sequences are MNHEY and SVGAGI. The CDR3 DNA follows: TGTGCCAGCAGTTACGTGGGCGTGGGAGCGTTCAATGAGCAGTTCTTC. Translated: CASSYVGVGAFNEQFF.

V and J are TRBV4-2 and TRBJ2-7, with D perhaps TRBD1 (5 bases). The CDR3 has 15 residues. Germline assignment: CDR1 LGHNA and CDR2 YNFKEQ. V was clipped by 1 base and J by 4 bases, with 14 bases between them. This CDR3 reads CASSQVGDREYEQYF. CDR3 sequence (DNA): TGTGCCAGCAGCCAAGTAGGAGACAGAGAATACGAGCAGTACTTC.